Presented here are 20 T cell receptor beta chains from one specimen sequenced in a study of T cells after yellow fever vaccination. One entry per CDR3 protein, called by TCRdb with MiXCR from the 5' RACE reads. The sample has 200,000 to 250,000 distinct CDR3 sequences, approximately 3% seen once. The sequencing used CD4+ T cells sorted from PBMCs, collected 10 days after the yellow fever booster vaccination. The origin of the receptors is a man aged 18 to 29 who received the YFV17D yellow fever vaccine.

This chain joins TRBV5-1 and TRBJ2-3; a weak D match, TRBD2 (6 bases). From germline, CDR1 is SGHRS and CDR2 YFSETQ. This CDR3 region has 14 residues. Trimming shortened V by 0 bases and J by 6 bases, and 11 bases separated the two germline ends. The CDR3 DNA is TGCGCCAGCAGCTTGGGGGAGCGGGCCGATACGCAGTATTTT. Translated, it gives CASSLGERADTQYF.

The sample holds many counts of this clonotype. The J gene is TRBJ1-5, the V gene TRBV7-6; D remains unclear. Between the trimmed V and J ends, which lost 4 bases and 6 bases, there was a span of 13 bases. Germline values: CDR1 SGHVS, CDR2 FNYEAQ. CDR3 length: 14 amino acids. The CDR3 nucleotides read TGTGCCAGCAGCTCTACCTGGGGTTCTCAGCCCCAGCATTTT. Residues: CASSSTWGSQPQHF.

This clonotype appeared many times. The chain carries TRBV3-1 and TRBJ2-1; D perhaps matches TRBD2 (6 bases). Germline loops: CDR1 LGHDT, CDR2 YNNKEL (reference sequence). Trimming pared 0 bases from V and 4 bases from J, leaving 16 bases between. This CDR3 contains 17 residues. CDR3 nucleotides: TGTGCCAGCAGCCAAGAAAACTTCGGGGGAGATTACAATGAGCAGTTCTTC. Encoded protein: CASSQENFGGDYNEQFF.

Many counts were recorded for this clonotype. The rearrangement joins TRBV4-1 to TRBJ2-5; D is ambiguous. The CDR3 totals 15 residues. Germline loops: CDR1 MGHRA, CDR2 YSYEKL. V dropped 4 bases and J dropped 1 base, with 13 bases sitting between them. For the CDR3, the DNA is TGCGCCAGCAGCCGAAGGGTTAACCTCCAAGAGACCCAGTACTTC. It specifies CASSRRVNLQETQYF.

This clonotype was found many times. V and J are TRBV20-1 and TRBJ1-6; no definite D call. Germline V gene data show CDR1 as DFQATT and CDR2 as SNEGSKA (reference sequence). This CDR3 contains 12 residues. In DNA, the CDR3 is TGCAGCCTAACCTCCTATAATTCACCCCTCCACTTT. The encoded protein is CSLTSYNSPLHF.

DNA of the CDR3: TGCGCCAGCAGTCGATGGACTAGCGGGGGGGGCACAGATACGCAGTATTTT. Its protein is CASSRWTSGGGTDTQYF. The J gene is TRBJ2-3, the V gene TRBV5-1; 15 bases map to TRBD2. The junction had 5 bases not matched to a gene; V was cut back by 5 bases and J by 1 base. CDR1 and CDR2 from the germline V gene are SGHRS and YFSETQ. The CDR3 length is 17 residues.

This clonotype came up many times. The rearrangement uses TRBV20-1 and TRBJ1-2, with D maybe TRBD1 (6 bases). CDR3 length: 14 amino acids. The V end was cut by 5 bases, the J end by 0 bases, with 13 bases between. Germline values: CDR1 DFQATT, CDR2 SNEGSKA (reference sequence). CDR3 amino acids: CSAPGHPANYGYTF. The CDR3 coding sequence is TGCAGTGCTCCGGGACACCCTGCTAACTATGGCTACACCTTC.

This clonotype showed up many times. This rearrangement joins TRBV5-1 to TRBJ1-4; 12 nucleotides match TRBD1. V dropped 4 bases and J dropped 4; count of bases not matched to a gene: 11. This CDR3 spans 18 amino acids. Germline-derived CDR1 and CDR2 are SGHRS and YFSETQ. In nucleotides, the CDR3 is TGCGCCAGCAGCCCCTCTCGGGACAGGGGGCATGGTAATGAAAAACTGTTTTTT. Encoded protein: CASSPSRDRGHGNEKLFF.

This clonotype has ten or more counts. The chain couples TRBV29-1 to TRBJ2-5, with 11 bases lining up with TRBD2. V lost 4 bases, J lost 5 bases, and 3 bases stayed unmatched. This CDR3 comprises 13 residues. CDR1 is SQVTM and CDR2 is ANQGSEA in the germline V gene. The CDR3 sequence: CSVGLAGGETQYF. CDR3 sequence (DNA): TGCAGCGTTGGTCTAGCGGGGGGTGAGACCCAGTACTTC.

This clonotype was seen only a few times. In DNA, the CDR3 is TGTGCCAGCAGTCAGGGGACAGCAAAAGCTTTCTTT. Protein sequence: CASSQGTAKAFF. The genes are TRBV28 and TRBJ1-1, with TRBD1 matching over 7 bases. The germline V gene has CDR1 MDHEN and CDR2 SYDVKM. J gave up 9 bases and V 5 bases, and 6 bases lay outside the gene matches. This CDR3 has 12 amino acids.

This clonotype was counted at least ten times. As DNA, the CDR3 is TGCGCCAGCAGCTTGACGGATGGGATTGAAGCTTTCTTT. It specifies CASSLTDGIEAFF. The chain recombines TRBV5-1 with TRBJ1-1, with D unresolved. Germline values: CDR1 SGHRS, CDR2 YFSETQ. With 1 base removed from V and 7 bases from J, the gap between germline ends came to 11 bases. The length of the CDR3 is 13 residues. Complete variable domain (other parts from reference TRBV5-1 and TRBJ1-1): KAGVTQTPRYLIKTRGQQVTLSCSPISGHRSVSWYQQTPGQGLQFLFEYFSETQRNKGNFPGRFSGRQFSNSRSEMNVSTLELGDSALYLCASSLTDGIEAFFGQGTRLTVV.

This clonotype has only a few counts. This chain uses TRBV3-1 with TRBJ2-5; D call uncertain. V lost 3 bases and J lost 5, with 7 bases in between. From germline, CDR1 is LGHDT and CDR2 YNNKEL (reference sequence). The CDR3 has 12 residues. CDR3 nucleotide sequence: TGTGCCAGCAGCCACCCGACCGAGACCCAGTACTTC. Its translation: CASSHPTETQYF.

This clonotype was counted many times. The chain recombines TRBV5-1 with TRBJ2-5; tentative D call: TRBD2 (5 bases). The V gene's germline CDR1 is SGHRS and CDR2 YFSETQ. The V end was cut by 6 bases, the J end by 2 bases, with 17 bases between. This CDR3 is 15 amino acids long. The CDR3, as DNA: TGCGCCAGCACCTCCCCGGAGGCCAGACAAGAGACCCAGTACTTC. This encodes CASTSPEARQETQYF. Full variable domain (remainder filled in from reference TRBV5-1 and TRBJ2-5): KAGVTQTPRYLIKTRGQQVTLSCSPISGHRSVSWYQQTPGQGLQFLFEYFSETQRNKGNFPGRFSGRQFSNSRSEMNVSTLELGDSALYLCASTSPEARQETQYFGPGTRLLVL.

In this sample, this clonotype turned up many times. This sequence joins TRBV20-1 and TRBJ1-4; tentative D call: TRBD1 (6 bases). CDR3 length: 16 residues. Germline lookup yields CDR1 DFQATT and CDR2 SNEGSKA (reference sequence). V shed 2 bases and J shed 3 bases, with 16 bases lying between them. Here the CDR3 DNA reads TGCAGTGCTAGAAGCGAAACAGGGTTTGCTAATGAAAAACTGTTTTTT. Protein sequence: CSARSETGFANEKLFF.

There are a few counts of this clonotype. The chain is built from TRBV5-6 and TRBJ1-2, with D maybe TRBD1 (6 bases). The CDR3 length is 13 residues. Per germline, CDR1 SGHDT and CDR2 YYEEEE. CDR3 DNA: TGTGCAAGCGGCTCGGGGGCGGCCTATGGCTACACCTTC. It codes for CASGSGAAYGYTF.

Ten or more counts support this clonotype. The rearrangement joins TRBV4-1 to TRBJ1-1, with 9 bases matching TRBD1. Trimming cost V 2 bases and J 2 bases; bases outside gene matches: 18. The germline gives CDR1 MGHRA, CDR2 YSYEKL. This CDR3 comprises 20 residues. In nucleotides, the CDR3 is TGCGCCAGCAGCCAACAAAAAGTCTTTCAGGGGGGACAGGGAAACACTGAAGCTTTCTTT. Translated, it gives CASSQQKVFQGGQGNTEAFF.

The table lists this clonotype with many counts. This chain connects TRBV5-1 to TRBJ2-2; the match to TRBD1 covers 8 bases. Germline-derived CDR1 and CDR2 are SGHRS and YFSETQ. The CDR3 length is 16 residues. Trimming removed 0 bases from V and 7 bases from J; junction bases left unmatched: 8. CDR3 region: CASSLDGQGGHGELFF. CDR3 DNA: TGCGCCAGCAGCTTGGATGGACAGGGTGGTCACGGGGAGCTGTTTTTT.

At least ten counts were recorded for this clonotype. This chain uses TRBV28 with TRBJ1-2; tentatively, D is TRBD1 (6 bases). The germline V gene encodes CDR1 MDHEN and CDR2 SYDVKM. With 3 bases removed from V and 8 bases from J, the gap between germline ends came to 16 bases. There are 14 residues in the CDR3. The CDR3 protein is CASSFPGALRGYTF. The CDR3, as DNA: TGTGCCAGCAGTTTCCCAGGGGCGCTCCGGGGCTACACCTTC.

With respect to this clonotype: A single base separates this from a much larger clone, so it may be a read error. The gene calls are TRBV7-3 and TRBJ1-2; 8 nucleotides agree with TRBD1. Germline V gene lookup returns CDR1 SGHTA and CDR2 FQGTGA. The CDR3 has 13 residues. CDR3 nucleotides: TGTGCCAGCAGCTGGGGACAGGCCTATGTCTACACCTTC. Translated: CASSWGQAYVYTF.

The sample holds many counts of this clonotype. The rearrangement joins TRBV29-1 to TRBJ2-5, with TRBD1 as a possible D gene (5 bases). Trimming took 4 bases from V and 3 from J, leaving 9 bases between them. From germline, CDR1 is SQVTM and CDR2 ANQGSEA. The CDR3 consists of 12 residues. The CDR3 protein is CSVVGAEETQYF. The CDR3 nucleotides read TGCAGCGTTGTAGGGGCAGAAGAGACCCAGTACTTC.